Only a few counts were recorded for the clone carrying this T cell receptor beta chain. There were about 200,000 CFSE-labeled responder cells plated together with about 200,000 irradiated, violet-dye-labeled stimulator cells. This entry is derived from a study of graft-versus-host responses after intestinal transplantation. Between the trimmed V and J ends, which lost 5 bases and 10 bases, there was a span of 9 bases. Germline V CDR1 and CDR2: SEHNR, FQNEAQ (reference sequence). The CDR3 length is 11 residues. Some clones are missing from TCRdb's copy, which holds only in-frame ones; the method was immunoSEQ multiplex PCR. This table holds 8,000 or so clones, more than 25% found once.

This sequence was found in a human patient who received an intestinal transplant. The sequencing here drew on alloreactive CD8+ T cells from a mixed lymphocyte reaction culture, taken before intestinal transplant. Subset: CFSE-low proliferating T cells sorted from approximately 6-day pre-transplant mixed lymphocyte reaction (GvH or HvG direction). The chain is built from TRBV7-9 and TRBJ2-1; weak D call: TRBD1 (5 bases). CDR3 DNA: TGTGCCAGCAGCAGCAACAGGGAGCAGTTCTTC. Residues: CASSSNREQFF.